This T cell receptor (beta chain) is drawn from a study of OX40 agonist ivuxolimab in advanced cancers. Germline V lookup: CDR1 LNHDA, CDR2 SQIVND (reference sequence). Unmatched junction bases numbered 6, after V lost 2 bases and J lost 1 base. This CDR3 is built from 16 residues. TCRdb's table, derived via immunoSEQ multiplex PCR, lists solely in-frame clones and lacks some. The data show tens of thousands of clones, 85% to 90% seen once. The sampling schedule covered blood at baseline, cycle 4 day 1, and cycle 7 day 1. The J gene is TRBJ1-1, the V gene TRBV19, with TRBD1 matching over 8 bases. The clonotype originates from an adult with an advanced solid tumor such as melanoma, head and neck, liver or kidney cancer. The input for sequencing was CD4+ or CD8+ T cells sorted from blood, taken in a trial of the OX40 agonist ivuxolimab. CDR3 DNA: TGTGCCAGTAGTATAATTGGACAGGGTTCGAACACTGAAGCTTTCTTT. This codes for CASSIIGQGSNTEAFF.